The next 8 T cell receptor beta chains were all read from a single sample in a study of blood T cell repertoires in COVID-19. Profiled with immunoSEQ multiplex PCR; TCRdb holds only in-frame clones, not every one. The data show 39,000 or so clones, with 65% to 85% seen just once and 30% to 40% held by the top ten. The sample taken for sequencing was peripheral blood. Receptors originate from a man in his forties with active or convalescent COVID-19.

The chain links TRBV7-9 to TRBJ2-5; tentative D call: TRBD1 (6 bases). Germline CDR1 reads SEHNR; CDR2 reads FQNEAQ (reference sequence). Trimming left V 5 bases short and J 0 bases short, with 19 bases between. The CDR3 runs to 17 residues. The CDR3 spells CASSLDSLRTDQETQYF. CDR3 coding DNA: TGTGCCAGCAGCCTAGACTCTCTCAGGACAGACCAAGAGACCCAGTACTTC. Drawing the rest from reference TRBV7-9 and TRBJ2-5, the complete variable domain is DTGVSQNPRHKITKRGQNVTFRCDPISEHNRLYWYRQTLGQGPEFLTYFQNEAQLEKSRLLSDRFSAERPKGSFSTLEIQRTEQGDSAMYLCASSLDSLRTDQETQYFGPGTRLLVL.

The genes are TRBV19 and TRBJ2-5; 9 nucleotides agree with TRBD1. This CDR3 is built from 16 residues. Germline-derived CDR1 and CDR2 are LNHDA and SQIVND (reference sequence). The trim removed 4 bases at V and 5 bases at J, leaving 11 bases unmatched. CDR3 sequence: CASSTRDRVLMETQYF. The CDR3 DNA sequence: TGTGCCAGTAGTACCCGGGACAGGGTTTTGATGGAGACCCAGTACTTC.

This clone was picked up one time. The chain combines TRBV19 with TRBJ1-5, with 8 bases aligning to TRBD1. Germline V gives CDR1 LNHDA, CDR2 SQIVND (reference sequence). This CDR3 spans 15 amino acids. The trim removed 6 bases at V and 2 bases at J, leaving 6 bases unmatched. This CDR3 reads CASSRGQGGNQPQHF. The CDR3, as DNA: TGTGCCAGTAGCCGCGGACAGGGTGGCAATCAGCCCCAGCATTTT.

The chain combines TRBV27 with TRBJ1-2, with D possibly matching TRBD1 (5 bases). Germline V CDR1 and CDR2: MNHEY, SMNVEV (reference sequence). V lost 8 bases, J lost 4 bases, and 20 bases lay in between. The CDR3 consists of 15 residues. CDR3 sequence: CASRTLNTRVYGYTF. The CDR3 DNA reads as TGTGCCAGCCGTACCTTGAATACCAGGGTCTATGGCTACACCTTC.

The chain uses TRBV5-5 and TRBJ1-5; 7 positions match TRBD1. Germline CDR1 is SGHKS and CDR2 is YYEKEE (reference sequence). The V gene end was trimmed by 0 bases and the J gene end by 5 bases; junction bases not matched to a gene: 2. The CDR3 loop spans 14 amino acids. The DNA for the CDR3 is TGTGCCAGCAGCTTGGGACAGGGTGATCAGCCCCAGCATTTT. It is translated as CASSLGQGDQPQHF.

The chain uses TRBV19 and TRBJ1-4; D might be TRBD1 (6 bases). The germline CDR1 and CDR2 sequences are LNHDA and SQIVND (reference sequence). This CDR3 has 15 residues. V was shortened by 7 bases and J by 7 bases, with 19 bases between the two germline ends. CDR3 protein: CASTRDTVRGEKLFF. The CDR3 bases are TGTGCCAGTACTCGGGACACCGTTAGAGGTGAAAAACTGTTTTTT.

CDR3 in amino acids: CASNGGEGHEQFF. The CDR3 coding sequence is TGTGCATCCAACGGGGGGGAGGGCCATGAGCAGTTCTTC. The rearrangement links TRBV19 to TRBJ2-1, with 8 bases identical to TRBD2. The CDR3 spans 13 residues. The germline CDR1 and CDR2 sequences are LNHDA and SQIVND (reference sequence). The variable domain in full, completed from reference TRBV19 and TRBJ2-1, reads DGGITQSPKYLFRKEGQNVTLSCEQNLNHDAMYWYRQDPGQGLRLIYYSQIVNDFQKGDIAEGYSVSREKKESFPLTVTSAQKNPTAFYLCASNGGEGHEQFFGPGTRLTVL.

J is TRBJ2-7 and V is TRBV9, with a possible D match to TRBD1 (6 bases). Germline V gives CDR1 SGDLS, CDR2 YYNGEE. The CDR3 length is 15 residues. V was pared by 1 base and J by 2 bases, with 13 bases between. CDR3 loop: CASSVTGTPTYEQYF. For the CDR3, the DNA is TGTGCCAGCAGCGTAACCGGGACACCGACCTACGAGCAGTACTTC.